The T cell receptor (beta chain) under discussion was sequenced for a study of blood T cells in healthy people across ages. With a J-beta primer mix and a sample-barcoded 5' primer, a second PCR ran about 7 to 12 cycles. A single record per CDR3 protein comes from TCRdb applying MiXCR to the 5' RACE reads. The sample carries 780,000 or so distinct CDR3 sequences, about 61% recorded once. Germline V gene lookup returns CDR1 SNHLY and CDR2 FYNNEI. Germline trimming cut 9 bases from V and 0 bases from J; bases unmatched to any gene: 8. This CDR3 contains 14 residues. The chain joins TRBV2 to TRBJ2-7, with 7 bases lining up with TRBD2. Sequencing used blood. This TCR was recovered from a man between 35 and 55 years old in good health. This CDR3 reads CARYLGGDSYEQYF. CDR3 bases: TGTGCCAGATACCTTGGGGGGGACTCCTACGAGCAGTACTTC.